These T cell receptor beta chains were read from a single sample in a study of shared clonotypes between healthy human individuals. Some clones are missing from TCRdb's copy, which holds only in-frame ones; the method was immunoSEQ multiplex PCR. The top ten hold 1.8% of the sample, which has 650,000 to 750,000 clones, more than 70% seen once. Sequenced material: memory CD4+ T cells sorted from blood. The receptor source for this set is a woman aged 30 to 39 in good health. Each CDR3 is given with its conserved first and last residue. A D gene is named only where the DNA matches it firmly. Clone size is given for some rows only: seen once, a few or many times, or a class if the clone is expanded.

d_call | j_call | v_call | clone_size | cdr3_nt | cdr3_aa
- | TRBJ2-3 | TRBV5-8 | - | TGTGCCAGCAGCTTCGGGGGAGTCGCAGATACGCAGTATTTT | CASSFGGVADTQYF
- | TRBJ2-2 | TRBV7-7 | few | TGTGCCAGCAGCCTTGGACCCTCCACCGGGGAGCTGTTTTTT | CASSLGPSTGELFF
- | TRBJ1-1 | TRBV5-1 | - | TGCGCCAGCAGCCCCTACGGACAATCCACTGAAGCTTTCTTT | CASSPYGQSTEAFF
- | TRBJ2-3 | TRBV29-1 | - | TGCAGCGTGTGGGACAGCACAGATACGCAGTATTTT | CSVWDSTDTQYF
- | TRBJ2-1 | TRBV7-2 | once | TGTGCCAGCAGCCCCGTACACAATGAGCAGTTCTTC | CASSPVHNEQFF
TRBD2 | TRBJ2-1 | TRBV28 | once | TGTGCCAGGCCAGTTGCGTCTAGCGGGAGACCTGAGCAGTTCTTC | CARPVASSGRPEQFF
- | TRBJ2-3 | TRBV5-1 | - | TGCGCCAGCAGCCCGGACAGTACTAGCACAGATACGCAGTATTTT | CASSPDSTSTDTQYF
- | TRBJ1-3 | TRBV20-1 | - | TGCAGTGCCCCGGACCGCACCATATATTTT | CSAPDRTIYF
- | TRBJ2-7 | TRBV7-8 | - | TGTGCCAGCAGCTTACTACCAGGACTCAGCAGCTACGAGCAGTACTTC | CASSLLPGLSSYEQYF
- | TRBJ1-2 | TRBV6-5 | - | TGTGCCAGCAGTTACTTTTCTATGGGGGGCGTAGACGGCTACACCTTC | CASSYFSMGGVDGYTF
- | TRBJ2-2 | TRBV19 | - | TGTGCCAGTTCTCAAGGGGGACAATTTCTCGGGGAGCTGTTTTTT | CASSQGGQFLGELFF